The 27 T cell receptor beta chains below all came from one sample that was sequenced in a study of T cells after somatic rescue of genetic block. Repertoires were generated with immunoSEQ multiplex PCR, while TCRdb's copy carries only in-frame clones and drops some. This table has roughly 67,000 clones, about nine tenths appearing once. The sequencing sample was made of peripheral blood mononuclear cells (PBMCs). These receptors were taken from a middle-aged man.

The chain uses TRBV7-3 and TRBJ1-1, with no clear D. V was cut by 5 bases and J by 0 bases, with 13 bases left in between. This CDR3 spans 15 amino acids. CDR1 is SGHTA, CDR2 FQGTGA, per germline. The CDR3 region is CASSHFGQLNTEAFF. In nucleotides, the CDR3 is TGTGCCAGCAGCCACTTCGGGCAGCTGAACACTGAAGCTTTCTTT.

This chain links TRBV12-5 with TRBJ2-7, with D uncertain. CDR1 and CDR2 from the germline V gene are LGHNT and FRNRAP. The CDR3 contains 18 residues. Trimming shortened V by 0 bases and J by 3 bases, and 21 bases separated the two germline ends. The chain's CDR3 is CASGLVKQPVHYFYEQYF. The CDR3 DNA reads TGTGCTAGTGGTTTGGTCAAACAGCCGGTACACTATTTCTACGAGCAGTACTTC.

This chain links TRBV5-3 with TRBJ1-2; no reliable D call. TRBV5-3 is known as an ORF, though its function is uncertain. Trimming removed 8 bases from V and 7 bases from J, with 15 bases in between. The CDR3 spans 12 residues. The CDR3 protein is CASSQGVGGYTF. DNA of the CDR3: TGTGCCAGCAGCCAAGGTGTGGGTGGCTACACCTTC.

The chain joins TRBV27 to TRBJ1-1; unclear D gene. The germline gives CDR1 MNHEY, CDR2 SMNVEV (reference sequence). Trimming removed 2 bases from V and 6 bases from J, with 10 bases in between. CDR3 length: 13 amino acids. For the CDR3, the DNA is TGTGCCAGCAGTTTAATCCGTAGCGCTGAAGCTTTCTTT. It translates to CASSLIRSAEAFF.

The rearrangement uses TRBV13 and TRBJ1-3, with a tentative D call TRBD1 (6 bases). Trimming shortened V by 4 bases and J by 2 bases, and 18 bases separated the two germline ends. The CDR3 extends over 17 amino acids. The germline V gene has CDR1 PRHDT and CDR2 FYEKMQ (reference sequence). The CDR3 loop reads CASSSPHRAFPGNTIYF. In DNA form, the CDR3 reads TGTGCCAGCAGCTCCCCCCACAGGGCCTTCCCTGGAAACACCATATATTTT.

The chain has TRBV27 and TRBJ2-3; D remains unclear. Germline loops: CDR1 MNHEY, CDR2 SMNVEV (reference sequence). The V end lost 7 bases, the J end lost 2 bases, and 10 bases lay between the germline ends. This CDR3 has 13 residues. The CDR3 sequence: CASTPTFTDTQYF. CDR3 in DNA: TGTGCCAGCACCCCTACATTCACAGATACGCAGTATTTT.

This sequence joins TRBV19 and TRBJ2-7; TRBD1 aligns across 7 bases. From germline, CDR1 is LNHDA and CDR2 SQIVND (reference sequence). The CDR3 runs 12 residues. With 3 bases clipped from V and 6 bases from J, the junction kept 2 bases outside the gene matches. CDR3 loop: CASSMGQTEQYF. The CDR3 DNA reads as TGTGCCAGTAGTATGGGACAGACCGAGCAGTACTTC. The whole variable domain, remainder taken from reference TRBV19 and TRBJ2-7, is DGGITQSPKYLFRKEGQNVTLSCEQNLNHDAMYWYRQDPGQGLRLIYYSQIVNDFQKGDIAEGYSVSREKKESFPLTVTSAQKNPTAFYLCASSMGQTEQYFGPGTRLTVT.

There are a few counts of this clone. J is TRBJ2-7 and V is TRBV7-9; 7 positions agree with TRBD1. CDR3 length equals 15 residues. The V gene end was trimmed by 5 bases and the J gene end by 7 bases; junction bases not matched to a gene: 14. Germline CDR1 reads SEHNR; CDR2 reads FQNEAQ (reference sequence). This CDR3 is CASSRQGGDPWEQYF. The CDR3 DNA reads TGTGCCAGCAGCCGACAGGGCGGCGACCCATGGGAGCAGTACTTC.

The CDR3 DNA follows: TGTGCCAGCAGCCCACGGACAGGGAGCACCGGGGAGCTGTTTTTT. It encodes CASSPRTGSTGELFF. The chain carries TRBV9 and TRBJ2-2, with 8 positions matching TRBD1. From germline, CDR1 is SGDLS and CDR2 YYNGEE. This CDR3 is 15 amino acids long. Losses at the gene ends were 4 bases for V and 4 bases for J; bases not matched to a gene: 6.

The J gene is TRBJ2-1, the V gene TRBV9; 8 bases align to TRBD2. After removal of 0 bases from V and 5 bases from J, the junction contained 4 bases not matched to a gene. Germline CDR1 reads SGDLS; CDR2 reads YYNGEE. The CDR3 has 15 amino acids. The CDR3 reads CASSVVSGNHNEQFF. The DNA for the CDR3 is TGTGCCAGCAGCGTAGTTAGCGGGAATCACAATGAGCAGTTCTTC.

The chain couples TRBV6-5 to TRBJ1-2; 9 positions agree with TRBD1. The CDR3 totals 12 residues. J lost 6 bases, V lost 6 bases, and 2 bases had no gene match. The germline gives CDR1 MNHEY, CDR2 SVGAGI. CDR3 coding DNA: TGTGCCAGCAGGAGGACAGGGGATGGCTACACCTTC. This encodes CASRRTGDGYTF.

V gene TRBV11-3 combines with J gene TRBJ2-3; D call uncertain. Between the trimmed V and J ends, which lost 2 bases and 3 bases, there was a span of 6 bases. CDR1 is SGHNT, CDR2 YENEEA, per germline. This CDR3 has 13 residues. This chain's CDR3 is CASSLYGTDTQYF. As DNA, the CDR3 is TGTGCCAGCAGCTTATACGGAACAGATACGCAGTATTTT.

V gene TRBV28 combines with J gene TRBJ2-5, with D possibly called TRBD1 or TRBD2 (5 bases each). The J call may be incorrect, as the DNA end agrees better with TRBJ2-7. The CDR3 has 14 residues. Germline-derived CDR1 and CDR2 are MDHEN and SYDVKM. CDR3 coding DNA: TGTGCCAGCAGTGGCCGTGGGGGCTCCTACGAGCAGTACTTC. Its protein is CASSGRGGSYEQYF.

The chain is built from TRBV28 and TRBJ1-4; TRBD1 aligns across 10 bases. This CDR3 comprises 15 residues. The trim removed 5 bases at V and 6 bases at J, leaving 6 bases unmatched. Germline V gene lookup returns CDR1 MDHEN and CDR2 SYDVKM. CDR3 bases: TGTGCCAGCAGTCGTCGCGGGACAGGGGATGAAAAACTGTTTTTT. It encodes CASSRRGTGDEKLFF.

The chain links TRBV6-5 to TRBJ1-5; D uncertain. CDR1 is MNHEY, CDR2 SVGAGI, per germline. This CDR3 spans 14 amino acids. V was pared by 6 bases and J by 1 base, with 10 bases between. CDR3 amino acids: CASRGGSSNQPQHF. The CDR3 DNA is TGTGCCAGCAGGGGAGGATCCAGCAATCAGCCCCAGCATTTT.

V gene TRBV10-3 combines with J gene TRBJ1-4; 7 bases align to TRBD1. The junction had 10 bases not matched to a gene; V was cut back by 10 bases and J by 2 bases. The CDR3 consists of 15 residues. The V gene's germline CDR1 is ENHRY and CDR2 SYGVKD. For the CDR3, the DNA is TGTGCCACCGGACAGGTCGATGGGACTAATGAAAAACTGTTTTTT. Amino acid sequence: CATGQVDGTNEKLFF.

CDR3 bases: TGTGCCAGCAGTACTACGCGGACTAGCTACGAGCAGTACTTC. This codes for CASSTTRTSYEQYF. This chain links TRBV27 with TRBJ2-7; 7 bases are a match to TRBD2. The V gene's germline CDR1 is MNHEY and CDR2 SMNVEV (reference sequence). The CDR3 has 14 amino acids. V trimming: 5 bases; J trimming: 3 bases; junction bases outside the gene matches: 7.

CDR3 amino acids: CSVDPGTGTDTQYF. CDR3 in DNA: TGCAGCGTTGACCCCGGGACAGGGACAGATACGCAGTATTTT. This chain links TRBV29-1 with TRBJ2-3; 9 bases agree with TRBD1. The ends lost 3 bases at V and 3 bases at J; junction bases unmatched: 4. The CDR3 sequence is 14 residues long. CDR1 and CDR2 from the germline V gene are SQVTM and ANQGSEA.

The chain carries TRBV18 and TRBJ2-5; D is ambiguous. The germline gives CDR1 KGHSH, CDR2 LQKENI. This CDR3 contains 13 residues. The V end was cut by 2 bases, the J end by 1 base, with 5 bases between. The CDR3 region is CASSPFSQETQYF. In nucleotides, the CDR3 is TGTGCCAGCTCACCATTCAGCCAAGAGACCCAGTACTTC. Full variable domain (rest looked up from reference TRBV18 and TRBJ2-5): NAGVMQNPRHLVRRRGQEARLRCSPMKGHSHVYWYRQLPEEGLKFMVYLQKENIIDESGMPKERFSAEFPKEGPSILRIQQVVRGDSAAYFCASSPFSQETQYFGPGTRLLVL.

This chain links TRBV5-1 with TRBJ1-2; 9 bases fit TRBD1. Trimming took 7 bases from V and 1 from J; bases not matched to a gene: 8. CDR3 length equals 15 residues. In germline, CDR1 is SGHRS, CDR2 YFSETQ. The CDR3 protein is CASGDRTGVNYGYTF. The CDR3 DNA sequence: TGCGCCAGCGGGGATAGGACAGGGGTTAACTATGGCTACACCTTC.

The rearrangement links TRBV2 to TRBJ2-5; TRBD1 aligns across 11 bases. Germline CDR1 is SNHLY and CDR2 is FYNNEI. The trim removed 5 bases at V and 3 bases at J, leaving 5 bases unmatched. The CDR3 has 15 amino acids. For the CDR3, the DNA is TGTGCCAGCAGTAGAGGACAGGGGGCGAAAGAGACCCAGTACTTC. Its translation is CASSRGQGAKETQYF. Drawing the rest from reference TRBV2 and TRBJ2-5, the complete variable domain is EPEVTQTPSHQVTQMGQEVILRCVPISNHLYFYWYRQILGQKVEFLVSFYNNEISEKSEIFDDQFSVERPDGSNFTLKIRSTKLEDSAMYFCASSRGQGAKETQYFGPGTRLLVL.

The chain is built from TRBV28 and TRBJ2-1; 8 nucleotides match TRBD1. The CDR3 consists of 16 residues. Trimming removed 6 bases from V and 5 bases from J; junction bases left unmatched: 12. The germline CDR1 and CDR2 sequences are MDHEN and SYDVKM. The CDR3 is CASRIRQGKGNNEQFF. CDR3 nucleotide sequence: TGTGCCAGCAGAATCAGACAGGGGAAGGGGAACAATGAGCAGTTCTTC. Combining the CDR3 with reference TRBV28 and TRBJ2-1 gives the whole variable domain DVKVTQSSRYLVKRTGEKVFLECVQDMDHENMFWYRQDPGLGLRLIYFSYDVKMKEKGDIPEGYSVSREKKERFSLILESASTNQTSMYLCASRIRQGKGNNEQFFGPGTRLTVL.

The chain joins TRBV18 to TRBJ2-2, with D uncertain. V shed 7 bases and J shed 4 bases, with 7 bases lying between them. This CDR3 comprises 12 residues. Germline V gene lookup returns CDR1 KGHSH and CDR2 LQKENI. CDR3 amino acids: CASFGVTGELFF. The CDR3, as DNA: TGTGCCAGCTTTGGGGTCACCGGGGAGCTGTTTTTT.

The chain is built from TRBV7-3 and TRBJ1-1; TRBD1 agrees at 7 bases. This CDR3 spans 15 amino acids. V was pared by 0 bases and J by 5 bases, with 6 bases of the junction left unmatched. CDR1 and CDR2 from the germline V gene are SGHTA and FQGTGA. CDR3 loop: CASSLTSGGLTEAFF. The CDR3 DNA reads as TGTGCCAGCAGCTTAACTTCAGGGGGTTTGACTGAAGCTTTCTTT.

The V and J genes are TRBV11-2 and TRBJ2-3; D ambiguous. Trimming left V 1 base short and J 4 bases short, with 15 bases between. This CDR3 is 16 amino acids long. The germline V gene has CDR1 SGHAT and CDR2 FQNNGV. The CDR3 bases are TGTGCCAGCAGCTTAGTTGGCCGGACGCCACCAGATACGCAGTATTTT. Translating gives CASSLVGRTPPDTQYF.

The CDR3 DNA sequence: TGTGCCACCTTTTTCCAGGGGGGAGCCTACGAGCAGTACTTC. It encodes CATFFQGGAYEQYF. The gene calls are TRBV28 and TRBJ2-7; TRBD1 is a possible D gene (7 bases). Per germline, CDR1 MDHEN and CDR2 SYDVKM. This CDR3 is built from 14 residues. Trimming stripped 10 bases from V and 2 bases from J, with 18 bases between.

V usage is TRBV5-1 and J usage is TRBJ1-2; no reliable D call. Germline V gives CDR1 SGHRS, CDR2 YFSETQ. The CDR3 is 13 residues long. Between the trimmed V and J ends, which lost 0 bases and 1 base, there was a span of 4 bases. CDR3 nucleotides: TGCGCCAGCAGCTTGGTCGGTAACTATGGCTACACCTTC. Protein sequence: CASSLVGNYGYTF.